This TCR beta chain was documented in a study of cytomegalovirus exposure and HLA in healthy donors. About the research overall: The platform used for the approximately 130 validation repertoires matched that of the roughly 700 first-cohort repertoires, a later analysis reported.

Overall study results and limits: A few CMV-associated chains proved CMV antigen-specific in vitro. It was reportedly the case that the classifier diagnosed cytomegalovirus status with high specificity and sensitivity.

Comment on this clone: What it recognizes is unknown.

Germline V lookup: CDR1 SGHRS, CDR2 YFSETQ. V dropped 0 bases and J dropped 3; count of bases not matched to a gene: 5. This CDR3 region has 15 residues. Measured with immunoSEQ multiplex PCR; TCRdb has only the in-frame clones, and not every one. The top ten clones hold around 0.8% of a sample with more than 300,000 clones, 86% of them seen once. Material: PBMCs. V and J are TRBV5-1 and TRBJ2-7; TRBD2 aligns across 8 bases. This clonotype was obtained from a woman aged 18-30 years in good health and CMV-seronegative. CDR3 protein: CASSLEGSGNYEQYF. The CDR3 DNA reads TGCGCCAGCAGCTTGGAAGGTAGCGGGAACTACGAGCAGTACTTC.